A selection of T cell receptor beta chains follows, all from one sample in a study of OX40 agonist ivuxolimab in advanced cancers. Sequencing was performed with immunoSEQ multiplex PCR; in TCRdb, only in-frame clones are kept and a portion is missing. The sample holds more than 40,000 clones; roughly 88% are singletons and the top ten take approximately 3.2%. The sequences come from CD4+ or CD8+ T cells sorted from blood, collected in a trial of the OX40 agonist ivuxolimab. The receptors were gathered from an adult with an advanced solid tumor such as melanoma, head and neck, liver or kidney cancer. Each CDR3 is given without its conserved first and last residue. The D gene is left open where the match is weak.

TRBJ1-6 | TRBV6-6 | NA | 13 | ASSTTGAPDSPLH
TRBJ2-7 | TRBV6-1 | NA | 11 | ASSRLDSYEQY
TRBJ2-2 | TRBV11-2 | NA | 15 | ASSLGTWQTNTGELF
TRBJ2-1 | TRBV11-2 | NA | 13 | ASSSRKGQVNEQF
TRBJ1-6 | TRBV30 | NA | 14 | AWSYREGSYNSPLH
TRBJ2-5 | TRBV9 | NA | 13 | ASSVGVANQETQY
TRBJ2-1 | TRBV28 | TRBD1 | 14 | ASSSRQGADYNEQF
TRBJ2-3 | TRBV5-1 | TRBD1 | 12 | ASSLGQGGDTQY
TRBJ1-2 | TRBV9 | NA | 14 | ASTRALGRARYGYT
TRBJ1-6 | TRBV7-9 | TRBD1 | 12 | ASSMTGFNSPLH
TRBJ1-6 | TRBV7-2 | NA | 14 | ASSPGRGGRDSPLH
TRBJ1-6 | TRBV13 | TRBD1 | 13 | ASTPLGTGNSPLH
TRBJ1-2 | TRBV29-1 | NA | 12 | SLKGGAVDYGYT
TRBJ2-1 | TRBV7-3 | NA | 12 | ASSLGIRQGEQF
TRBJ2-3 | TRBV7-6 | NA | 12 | ASSLTDTTDTQY
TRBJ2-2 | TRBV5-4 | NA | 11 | ASSRQATGELF
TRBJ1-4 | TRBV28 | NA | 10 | ASRESNEKLF
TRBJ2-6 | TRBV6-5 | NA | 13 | ASADASSGANVLT
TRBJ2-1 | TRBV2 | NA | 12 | ASSWFQVGNEQF
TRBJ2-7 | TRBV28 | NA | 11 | ASRESGNHEQY
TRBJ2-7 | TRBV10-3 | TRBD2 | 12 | AISEGSGGYEQY
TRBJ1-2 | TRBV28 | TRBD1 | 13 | ASSGTLQGRGGYT
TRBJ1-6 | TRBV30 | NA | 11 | AWRETGNSPLH
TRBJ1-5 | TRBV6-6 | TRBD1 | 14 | ASSSRQGGSNQPQH
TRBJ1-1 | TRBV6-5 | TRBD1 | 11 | ASSKLWTGEAF
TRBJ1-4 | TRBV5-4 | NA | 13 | ASSPGRATNEKLF
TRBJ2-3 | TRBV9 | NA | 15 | ASSGKRGASWMDTQY
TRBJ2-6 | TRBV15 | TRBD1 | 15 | ATSRGQGEGGANVLT
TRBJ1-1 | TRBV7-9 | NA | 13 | ASSLVGAPNTEAF
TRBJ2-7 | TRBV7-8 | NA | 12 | ASSLLAGGDEQY
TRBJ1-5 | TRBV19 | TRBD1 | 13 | ASTSTGEYTQPQH
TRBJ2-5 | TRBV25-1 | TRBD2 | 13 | ASRPGLAGEETQY
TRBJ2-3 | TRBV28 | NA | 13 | ASSFRGGSTDTQY
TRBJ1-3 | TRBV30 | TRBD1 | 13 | AWRPGTGLGNTIY
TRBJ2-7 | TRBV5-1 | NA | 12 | ASSPVDGSYEQY
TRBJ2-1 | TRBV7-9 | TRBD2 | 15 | ASSLGQAGVWGNEQF
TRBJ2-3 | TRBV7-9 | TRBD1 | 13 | ASSPGTGLTDTQY
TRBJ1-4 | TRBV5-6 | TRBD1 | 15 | ASHRRGQGFSREKLF
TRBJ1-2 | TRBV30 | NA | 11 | AWRTVKSRGYT
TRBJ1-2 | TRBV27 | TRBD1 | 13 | ASSFRRTGDVGYT
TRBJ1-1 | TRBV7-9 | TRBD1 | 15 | ASSDTGEGGFGTEAF
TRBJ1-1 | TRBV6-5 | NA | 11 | TSSLGRGTEAF
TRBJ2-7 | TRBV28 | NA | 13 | ASSLWSRQGGEQY
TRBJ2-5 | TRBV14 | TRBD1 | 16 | ASSPKLTRQGLQETQY
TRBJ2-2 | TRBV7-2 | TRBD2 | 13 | ASSWTSGSFGELF
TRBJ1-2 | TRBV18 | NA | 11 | ASQPERSYGYT
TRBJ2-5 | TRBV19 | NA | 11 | ASSIGGEETQY
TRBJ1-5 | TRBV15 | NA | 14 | ATSRDQVLRNQPQH
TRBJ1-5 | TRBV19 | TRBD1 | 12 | ASRDSNSNQPQH
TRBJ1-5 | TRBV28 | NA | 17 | ASSLWTEGREVSNQPQH
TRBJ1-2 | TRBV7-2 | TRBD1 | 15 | ASSLVLGTGIIYGYT
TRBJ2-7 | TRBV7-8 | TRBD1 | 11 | ASSPDRAYEQY
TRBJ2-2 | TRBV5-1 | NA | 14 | ASSSLRGTNTGELF
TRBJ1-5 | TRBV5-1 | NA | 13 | ASSLSPGGNQPQH